These 12 T cell receptor beta chains were sequenced from one sample in a study of blood T cells in healthy people across ages. A second PCR, run for about 7 to 11 cycles, used a sample-barcoded 5' primer plus a J-beta primer mix. One entry per CDR3 protein, called by TCRdb with MiXCR from the 5' RACE reads. Of about 800,000 distinct CDR3 sequences in the sample, roughly 46% were seen once. The sequencing input was blood. The origin of the receptors is a man older than 75 in good health.

V usage is TRBV6-6 and J usage is TRBJ1-3; D is unresolved. The CDR3 spans 15 residues. V was trimmed by 1 base and J by 3 bases, leaving 10 bases between them. CDR1 and CDR2 (germline): MNHNY, SVGAGI (reference sequence). The CDR3 nucleotides are TGTGCCAGCAGTTACTTGGGAACGGTTGGAAACACCATATATTTT. Translation gives CASSYLGTVGNTIYF.

There are many counts of this clonotype. V and J are TRBV7-2 and TRBJ2-1; possible D gene TRBD2, 5 bases. The V gene lost 1 base and the J gene lost 10 bases, with 11 bases spanning the gap. Germline V lookup: CDR1 SGHTA, CDR2 FQGNSA. The CDR3 length is 13 residues. The CDR3 DNA reads as TGTGCCAGCAGCTTAGTGAGTGGGAGCGAGCAGTTCTTC. Translating gives CASSLVSGSEQFF.

This clonotype was recorded only once. This chain connects TRBV7-3 to TRBJ2-2; tentative D call: TRBD1 (5 bases). V was shortened by 1 base and J by 0 bases, with 9 bases between the two germline ends. This CDR3 region has 16 residues. Germline V gene data show CDR1 as SGHTA and CDR2 as FQGTGA. The chain's CDR3 is CASSLSGHANTGELFF. CDR3 in DNA: TGTGCCAGCAGCTTAAGCGGACACGCGAACACCGGGGAGCTGTTTTTT.

The chain employs TRBV4-3 and TRBJ2-3; 9 bases map to TRBD2. This CDR3 region has 14 residues. The V gene's germline CDR1 is LGHNA and CDR2 YSLEER. V gave up 4 bases and J gave up 4 bases; unmatched junction bases: 3. The CDR3: CASSRQREADTQYF. Written as DNA, the CDR3 is TGCGCCAGCAGCCGGCAGCGGGAGGCAGATACGCAGTATTTT.

The J gene is TRBJ2-1, the V gene TRBV10-3, with D possibly TRBD2 on 6 matching bases. This CDR3 has 13 residues. Looked up from germline, CDR1 is ENHRY and CDR2 is SYGVKD. The V end lost 3 bases, the J end lost 13 bases, and 16 bases lay between the germline ends. CDR3 residues: CAISDSGDETQFF. In DNA form, the CDR3 reads TGTGCCATCAGTGATTCGGGGGATGAGACCCAGTTCTTC.

Concerning this clonotype: The junction differs from germline at one of its ends, possibly a read error. This chain connects TRBV15 to TRBJ1-1; the D gene is possibly TRBD1 (5 bases). The CDR3 sequence is 15 residues long. Germline CDR1 LNHNV, CDR2 YYDKDF (reference sequence). CDR3 bases: TGTGCCACCAGCGGGACTCGGACATACAACACTGGAGCTTTCTTT. Translating gives CATSGTRTYNTGAFF.

V usage is TRBV7-9 and J usage is TRBJ1-1; no reliable D call. Germline lookup yields CDR1 SEHNR and CDR2 FQNEAQ (reference sequence). The CDR3 sequence is 13 residues long. Trimming shortened V by 4 bases and J by 4 bases, and 10 bases separated the two germline ends. As DNA, the CDR3 is TGTGCCAGCAGCTGGCCCCAAGGCACTGAAGCTTTCTTT. It translates to CASSWPQGTEAFF.

Ten or more counts support this clonotype. The J gene is TRBJ2-1, the V gene TRBV19; 8 bases are a match to TRBD2. This CDR3 has 14 amino acids. With V trimmed by 8 bases and J by 1 base, 4 bases remained unmatched. Germline CDR1 and CDR2: LNHDA and SQIVND (reference sequence). The CDR3 nucleotides read TGTGCCAGTTACAGCGGGGGATCCTACAATGAGCAGTTCTTC. It codes for CASYSGGSYNEQFF.

The chain links TRBV28 to TRBJ1-2; 7 bases line up with TRBD1. Germline V gene data show CDR1 as MDHEN and CDR2 as SYDVKM. The junction had 7 bases not matched to a gene; V was cut back by 5 bases and J by 7 bases. This CDR3 has 13 residues. CDR3 amino acids: CASSRLGGGGYTF. The CDR3 nucleotides read TGTGCCAGCAGTCGTCTAGGGGGCGGTGGCTACACCTTC.

This clonotype was recorded a few times. The chain recombines TRBV6-5 with TRBJ1-1, with a tentative D call TRBD1 (5 bases). Trimming left V 4 bases short and J 11 bases short, with 17 bases between. Per the germline V gene, CDR1 is MNHEY and CDR2 is SVGAGI. The CDR3 loop spans 13 amino acids. CDR3 in DNA: TGTGCCAGCAGTTTACGACAGACTCTCCGGGCTTTCTTT. The encoded protein is CASSLRQTLRAFF.

The chain is built from TRBV29-1 and TRBJ2-1, with a possible D match to TRBD2 (7 bases). The germline CDR1 and CDR2 sequences are SQVTM and ANQGSEA. V was trimmed by 3 bases and J by 5 bases, leaving 14 bases between them. This CDR3 spans 14 amino acids. CDR3 bases: TGCAGCGTTGAGAGGGGGGGGAGGAACAATGAGCAGTTCTTC. Its protein product is CSVERGGRNNEQFF.

This clonotype is a singleton in its sample. The chain is built from TRBV19 and TRBJ1-2; 8 bases agree with TRBD1. Germline loops: CDR1 LNHDA, CDR2 SQIVND (reference sequence). The V segment lost 3 bases and the J segment 4 bases; nucleotides outside the gene matches: 4. This CDR3 comprises 14 residues. The CDR3 region has the DNA TGTGCCAGTAGTATCAGGGGGCAGACCTATGGCTACACCTTC. Translated: CASSIRGQTYGYTF.